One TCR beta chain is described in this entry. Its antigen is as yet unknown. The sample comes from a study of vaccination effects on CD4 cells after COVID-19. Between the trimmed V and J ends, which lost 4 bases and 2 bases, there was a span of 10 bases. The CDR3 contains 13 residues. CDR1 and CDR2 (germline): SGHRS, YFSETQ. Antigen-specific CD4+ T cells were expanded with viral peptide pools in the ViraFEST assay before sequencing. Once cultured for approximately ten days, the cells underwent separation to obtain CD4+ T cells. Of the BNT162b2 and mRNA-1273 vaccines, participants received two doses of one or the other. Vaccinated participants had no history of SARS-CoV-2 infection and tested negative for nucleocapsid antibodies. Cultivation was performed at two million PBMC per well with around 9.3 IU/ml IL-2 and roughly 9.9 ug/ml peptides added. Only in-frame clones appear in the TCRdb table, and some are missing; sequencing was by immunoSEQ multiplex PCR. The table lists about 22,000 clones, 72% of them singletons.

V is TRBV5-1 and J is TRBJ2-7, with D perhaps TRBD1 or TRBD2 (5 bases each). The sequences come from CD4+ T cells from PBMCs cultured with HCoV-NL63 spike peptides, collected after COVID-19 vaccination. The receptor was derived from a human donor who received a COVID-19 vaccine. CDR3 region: CASSPGGAYEQYF. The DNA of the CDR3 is TGCGCCAGCAGCCCTGGGGGAGCCTACGAGCAGTACTTC.